These 30 T cell receptor beta chains were all obtained from the same sample, sequenced in a study of blood T cells in healthy people across ages. The second PCR ran roughly 6 to 11 cycles with a sample-barcoded 5' primer and J-beta primers. TCRdb reprocessed the 5' RACE reads via MiXCR and lists one record per CDR3 protein. This sample has hundreds of thousands of distinct CDR3 sequences, with approximately 44% found just once. The material sequenced was blood. These receptors all stem from a man aged 55 to 69 in good health.

V and J are TRBV9 and TRBJ1-2, with 8 bases identical to TRBD1. J lost 6 bases, V lost 0 bases, and 4 bases had no gene match. This CDR3 has 14 amino acids. Germline values: CDR1 SGDLS, CDR2 YYNGEE. In nucleotides, the CDR3 is TGTGCCAGCAGCGTAGGCAGGGGGCGCGATGGCTACACCTTC. Translating it yields CASSVGRGRDGYTF.

V usage is TRBV20-1 and J usage is TRBJ1-1; D perhaps matches TRBD1 (5 bases). V lost 3 bases and J 5 bases, leaving 19 bases between the germline ends. This CDR3 comprises 15 residues. Germline values: CDR1 DFQATT, CDR2 SNEGSKA (reference sequence). The CDR3, as DNA: TGCAGTGCTAGGGCCGGGACGGCATATGGGACTGAAGCTTTCTTT. It is translated as CSARAGTAYGTEAFF.

This clonotype was detected a few times. The genes are TRBV7-2 and TRBJ2-7, with D possibly called TRBD1 or TRBD2 (6 bases each). CDR1 is SGHTA and CDR2 is FQGNSA in the germline V gene. The V end lost 5 bases, the J end lost 2 bases, and 22 bases lay between the germline ends. The CDR3 extends over 17 amino acids. Here the CDR3 DNA reads TGTGCCAGCAGCCGATCAGTAGCGGCAGGGGCTACCTACGAGCAGTACTTC. The encoded protein is CASSRSVAAGATYEQYF.

This chain joins TRBV21-1 and TRBJ2-7; TRBD1 is taken as the D call from the table, unchecked against the DNA. TRBV21-1 is a pseudogene segment. The CDR3 loop spans 18 amino acids. The CDR3 protein is CASSHPGKGGPSSYEQYF. CDR3 bases: TGTGCCAGCAGCCACCCCGGTAAGGGAGGCCCGAGCTCCTACGAGCAGTACTTC.

The CDR3: CASSASQGVREQYF. The DNA for the CDR3 is TGCGCCAGCAGTGCGTCACAGGGGGTCCGGGAGCAGTACTTC. The chain carries TRBV10-2 and TRBJ2-5; 8 nucleotides line up with TRBD1. CDR1 and CDR2 from the germline V gene are WSHSY and SAAADI. The V and J ends lost 4 bases and 11 bases, in that order; junction bases with no gene match: 12. The CDR3 length is 14 residues.

J is TRBJ1-5 and V is TRBV28; no firm D call. V lost 3 bases and J lost 9, with 15 bases in between. This CDR3 has 14 amino acids. From germline, CDR1 is MDHEN and CDR2 SYDVKM. This chain's CDR3 is CASSFETAPGPQHF. The CDR3 DNA is TGTGCCAGCAGTTTTGAGACGGCCCCTGGGCCCCAGCATTTT.

The chain is built from TRBV29-1 and TRBJ2-3; 10 bases match TRBD2. V lost 8 bases to trimming and J lost 2 bases; unmatched junction nucleotides: 16. The CDR3 extends over 17 amino acids. Germline CDR1 SQVTM, CDR2 ANQGSEA. The chain's CDR3 is CSTIGSSGGLLTDTQYF. The CDR3 DNA is TGCAGCACCATAGGCTCTAGCGGGGGCCTTCTCACAGATACGCAGTATTTT.

This clonotype was observed a handful of times. J is TRBJ2-1 and V is TRBV6-2 or TRBV6-3; D is perhaps TRBD2 (5 bases). This CDR3 comprises 14 residues. V lost 7 bases, J lost 0 bases, and 10 bases lay in between. The germline CDR1 and CDR2 sequences are MNHEY and SVGEGT. The CDR3 loop is CASTDRDSYNEQFF. The DNA for the CDR3 is TGTGCCAGCACTGACCGGGACTCCTACAATGAGCAGTTCTTC.

This clonotype was counted once. This chain uses TRBV20-1 with TRBJ2-3; either TRBD1 or TRBD2 may supply D (5 bases each). The germline V gene has CDR1 DFQATT and CDR2 SNEGSKA (reference sequence). V was clipped by 3 bases and J by 4 bases, with 17 bases between them. The CDR3 has 15 amino acids. CDR3 sequence reads: CSARGRERISDTQYF. CDR3 nucleotides: TGCAGTGCTAGGGGCAGGGAGAGGATATCAGATACGCAGTATTTT.

This chain connects TRBV6-1 to TRBJ2-1; 8 nucleotides match TRBD2. The CDR3 covers 13 residues. The V gene end was trimmed by 2 bases and the J gene end by 15 bases; junction bases not matched to a gene: 9. Germline assignment: CDR1 MNHNS and CDR2 SASEGT. CDR3 nucleotide sequence: TGTGCCAGCAGTGAAACGCCAGCCCTAGCGGGGTTCTTC. This codes for CASSETPALAGFF.

This clonotype has a handful of counts. The chain links TRBV6-2 or TRBV6-3 to TRBJ2-4, with D perhaps TRBD1 (5 bases). The tail of the sequence fits TRBJ2-7 better, so the J call may be wrong. This CDR3 comprises 15 residues. CDR1 is MNHEY and CDR2 is SVGEGT in the germline V gene. The CDR3 sequence is CASSYSRQTPYEQYF. The DNA for the CDR3 is TGTGCCAGCAGTTACTCGAGACAGACACCCTACGAGCAGTACTTC.

The chain employs TRBV20-1 and TRBJ2-1; TRBD2 aligns across 8 bases. The CDR3 has 18 residues. The junction had 11 bases not matched to a gene; V was cut back by 0 bases and J by 1 base. Germline V lookup: CDR1 DFQATT, CDR2 SNEGSKA (reference sequence). The CDR3 region has the DNA TGCAGTGCTAGAGACAAACGGGGGGGCAGTGGGTCCTACAATGAGCAGTTCTTC. It codes for CSARDKRGGSGSYNEQFF.

The chain has TRBV12-3 or TRBV12-4 and TRBJ1-6; possible D gene TRBD1, 6 bases. Trimming shortened V by 8 bases and J by 5 bases, and 13 bases separated the two germline ends. The CDR3 is made up of 14 amino acids. The CDR3 DNA is TGTGCCAGCTCCATCGGGGGCCATAATTCACCCCTCCACTTT. It translates to CASSIGGHNSPLHF.

The chain recombines TRBV2 with TRBJ2-1; no firm D call. Trimming shortened V by 4 bases and J by 2 bases, and 9 bases separated the two germline ends. The CDR3 spans 14 residues. Germline CDR1 is SNHLY and CDR2 is FYNNEI. Written as DNA, the CDR3 is TGTGCCAGCAGTGGTCAGCGAACCTACAATGAGCAGTTCTTC. It translates to CASSGQRTYNEQFF.

This clonotype appeared a few times. J is TRBJ1-6 and V is TRBV20-1, with D possibly TRBD1 on 5 matching bases. CDR3 length: 15 residues. V was trimmed by 5 bases and J by 9 bases, leaving 20 bases between them. Germline-derived CDR1 and CDR2 are DFQATT and SNEGSKA (reference sequence). The CDR3 nucleotides are TGCAGTGCTCGCCCCGGACGCGACAGAGGTTCACCCCTCCACTTT. Protein: CSARPGRDRGSPLHF.

This clonotype was found a few times. V usage is TRBV7-2 and J usage is TRBJ2-5; D might be TRBD2 (6 bases). CDR3 size: 15 residues. V lost 5 bases to trimming and J lost 5 bases, with 18 bases between them. CDR1 SGHTA and CDR2 FQGNSA come from the germline V gene. CDR3 in DNA: TGTGCCAGCAGCCGTGGAGGGGCCAACCGGGAGACCCAGTACTTC. Translated, it gives CASSRGGANRETQYF.

The V gene is TRBV11-3, the J gene TRBJ1-6; no firm D call. V dropped 2 bases and J dropped 3 bases, with 2 bases sitting between them. CDR3 length: 13 residues. CDR1 is SGHNT and CDR2 is YENEEA in the germline V gene. The CDR3 DNA reads as TGTGCCAGCAGCTTACGCTATAATTCACCCCTCCACTTT. Protein sequence: CASSLRYNSPLHF.

V usage is TRBV5-6 and J usage is TRBJ1-6; D is perhaps TRBD1 (6 bases). CDR1 SGHDT and CDR2 YYEEEE come from the germline V gene. This CDR3 region has 13 residues. Trimming removed 6 bases from V and 10 bases from J, with 14 bases in between. The CDR3 loop reads CASTASGDSPLHF. CDR3 bases: TGTGCCAGCACAGCGTCAGGGGACTCACCCCTCCACTTT.

This clonotype came up many times. The rearrangement joins TRBV5-6 to TRBJ2-2, with D unclear. Germline assignment: CDR1 SGHDT and CDR2 YYEEEE. V dropped 0 bases and J dropped 5 bases, with 5 bases sitting between them. This CDR3 is 13 amino acids long. The CDR3 sequence is CASSLGVTGELFF. The CDR3 bases are TGTGCCAGCAGCTTGGGAGTGACCGGGGAGCTGTTTTTT.

V and J are TRBV4-2 and TRBJ2-5, with D possibly TRBD2 on 6 matching bases. The CDR3 sequence is 15 residues long. The V gene's germline CDR1 is LGHNA and CDR2 YNFKEQ. Trimming took 0 bases from V and 11 from J, leaving 19 bases between them. CDR3 bases: TGTGCCAGCAGCCAAGATGTTGGAGGGGTCTGGGAGCAGTACTTC. Translated, it gives CASSQDVGGVWEQYF.

The gene calls are TRBV27 and TRBJ2-7; D is possibly TRBD2 (6 bases). This CDR3 comprises 14 residues. The V gene's germline CDR1 is MNHEY and CDR2 SMNVEV (reference sequence). V lost 4 bases, J lost 3 bases, and 13 bases lay in between. The chain's CDR3 is CASSYGPGVYEQYF. DNA for the CDR3: TGTGCCAGCAGTTACGGGCCGGGGGTCTACGAGCAGTACTTC.

V is TRBV27 and J is TRBJ2-5; D call uncertain. The CDR3 contains 12 residues. The V gene lost 8 bases and the J gene lost 4 bases, with 11 bases spanning the gap. Germline-derived CDR1 and CDR2 are MNHEY and SMNVEV (reference sequence). CDR3 amino acids: CASGPWRETQYF. DNA for the CDR3: TGTGCCAGCGGCCCTTGGAGAGAGACCCAGTACTTC.

V usage is TRBV6-6 and J usage is TRBJ1-6; tentative D call: TRBD1 (6 bases). CDR1 and CDR2 (germline): MNHNY, SVGAGI (reference sequence). V lost 5 bases, J lost 3 bases, and 8 bases lay in between. The CDR3 consists of 14 residues. CDR3 nucleotide sequence: TGTGCCAGCAGTCGGACAGACTATAATTCACCCCTCCACTTT. Its protein is CASSRTDYNSPLHF.

This clonotype was detected only a few times. The rearrangement uses TRBV5-6 and TRBJ2-5; D perhaps matches TRBD2 (7 bases). Germline lookup yields CDR1 SGHDT and CDR2 YYEEEE. The CDR3 has 13 amino acids. V dropped 1 base and J dropped 11 bases, with 15 bases sitting between them. The CDR3 bases are TGTGCCAGCAGCTTGCCGCAGGGGAGGGAGCAGTACTTC. Its protein product is CASSLPQGREQYF.

The chain combines TRBV5-1 with TRBJ2-7, with D possibly TRBD2 on 5 matching bases. Germline CDR1 reads SGHRS; CDR2 reads YFSETQ. Trimming removed 2 bases from V and 5 bases from J, with 17 bases in between. The CDR3 is 15 amino acids. CDR3 sequence: CASSLQRARGNEQYF. The CDR3 DNA reads TGCGCCAGCAGCTTACAGCGAGCGCGAGGGAACGAGCAGTACTTC.

This clonotype is a singleton in its sample. The CDR3 reads CASSQGLAGGPGNTQYF. The CDR3 nucleotides are TGTGCCAGCAGCCAAGGACTAGCGGGGGGGCCCGGAAATACGCAGTATTTT. The chain uses TRBV7-2 and TRBJ2-3; TRBD2 aligns across 15 bases. Germline V CDR1 and CDR2: SGHTA, FQGNSA. This CDR3 region has 17 residues. The V segment lost 5 bases and the J segment 7 bases; nucleotides outside the gene matches: 10.

The chain links TRBV10-3 to TRBJ2-1; tentative D call: TRBD1 (7 bases). V was clipped by 2 bases and J by 3 bases, with 14 bases between them. The CDR3 contains 16 residues. Germline values: CDR1 ENHRY, CDR2 SYGVKD. The CDR3 nucleotides are TGTGCCATCAGTGAGCCGACAGGGAGGAACTACAATGAGCAGTTCTTC. Amino acids: CAISEPTGRNYNEQFF.

In nucleotides, the CDR3 is TGTGCCAGCAGTGCCCGGACAGGGGACACCGGGGAGCTGTTTTTT. It translates to CASSARTGDTGELFF. The rearrangement joins TRBV6-1 to TRBJ2-2; 9 nucleotides match TRBD1. Germline V CDR1 and CDR2: MNHNS, SASEGT. This CDR3 region has 15 residues. V shed 4 bases and J 3 bases; nucleotides not matched to a gene: 3.

Only a few counts were recorded for this clonotype. The gene calls are TRBV5-1 and TRBJ1-2; a possible D gene is TRBD1 (5 bases). Trimming left V 5 bases short and J 2 bases short, with 10 bases between. The CDR3 consists of 13 residues. Germline-derived CDR1 and CDR2 are SGHRS and YFSETQ. CDR3 protein: CASRRQPNYGYTF. The DNA for the CDR3 is TGCGCCAGCAGGAGACAGCCGAACTATGGCTACACCTTC.

This clonotype was picked up a small number of times. The J gene is TRBJ2-1, the V gene TRBV20-1; no clear D gene. The CDR3 extends over 12 amino acids. Germline CDR1 is DFQATT and CDR2 is SNEGSKA (reference sequence). The ends were cut back, 1 base at V and 4 bases at J, with 5 bases in the middle. Here the CDR3 DNA reads TGCAGTGCTAGAGGGGATTACAATGAGCAGTTCTTC. Its translation is CSARGDYNEQFF.